This T cell receptor beta chain is drawn from a study of vaccination effects on CD4 cells after COVID-19. Libraries were prepared by immunoSEQ multiplex PCR; TCRdb keeps only in-frame clonotypes and omits some of them. The sample lists around 20,000 clones; 60% to 80% were seen once. In germline, CDR1 is SGDLS, CDR2 YYNGEE. J gave up 4 bases and V 8 bases, and 7 bases lay outside the gene matches. The CDR3 length is 13 residues. After expansion with viral peptide pools in the ViraFEST assay, antigen-specific CD4+ T cells were sequenced. Cells that had been cultured for ten to eleven days were the source of isolated CD4+ T cells. Two doses of BNT162b2 or mRNA-1273 vaccine were administered to participants. To note about this clone: Its target is not known.

The sequencing here drew on CD4+ T cells from PBMCs cultured with HCoV-229E spike peptides, taken after COVID-19 vaccination. This sequence originates from a human donor who received a COVID-19 vaccine. J is TRBJ1-2 and V is TRBV9; 8 nucleotides align to TRBD1. CDR3 loop: CAREDRAGYGYTF. CDR3 DNA: TGTGCCAGGGAGGACAGGGCCGGCTATGGCTACACCTTC.